This T cell receptor (beta chain) stems from a study of CD8 T cells in Susac syndrome. The germline V gene encodes CDR1 KGHDR and CDR2 SFDVKD. Trimming cost V 7 bases and J 3 bases; bases outside gene matches: 7. The CDR3 spans 15 residues. The authors reverse transcribed roughly 0.5 to 1 ug RNA with random hexamers. TCRdb passed the immunoSEQ multiplex PCR reads through MiXCR, listing each CDR3 protein once. The sample holds 150,000 to 200,000 distinct CDR3 sequences, 93% seen once. The chain joins TRBV24-1 to TRBJ2-1, with 8 nucleotides matching TRBD1. Material for sequencing was CD4+ T cells from PBMCs. This TCR derives from a human donor in good health. CDR3 protein: CATSLGQGSYNEQFF. The DNA of the CDR3 is TGTGCCACCAGCCTTGGACAGGGTAGCTACAATGAGCAGTTCTTC.